This T cell receptor (beta chain) was observed in a study of blood T cell repertoires in COVID-19. Study-level information: Acute and convalescent COVID-19 samples came from the United States, Italy and Spain. In each case, the material was cDNA or gDNA derived from T cells, B-cell-depleted T cells, or PBMCs.

Authors' data handling: The assay estimated nucleated cells by amplifying reference gene primers. TCRdb's copy holds only in-frame clones and misses some; the assay was immunoSEQ multiplex PCR. That table supplies the V and J calls and clone size; D and trimming were determined from the DNA. The table has 150,000 to 200,000 clones, around 81% seen once; the top ten hold around 10%. CDR1 and CDR2 from the germline V gene are DFQATT and SNEGSKA (reference sequence). V shed 8 bases and J shed 5 bases, with 12 bases lying between them. The CDR3 is made up of 11 amino acids. Seattle enrolled patients during active infection and tracked them longitudinally.

This TCR came from a woman older than 75 with COVID-19, enrolled during active disease. Sequencing was performed on peripheral blood. The chain uses TRBV20-1 and TRBJ1-2, with D perhaps TRBD1 (6 bases). The CDR3 bases are TGCAGTCCCCAGGGGCAGTATGGCTACACCTTC. It is translated as CSPQGQYGYTF.